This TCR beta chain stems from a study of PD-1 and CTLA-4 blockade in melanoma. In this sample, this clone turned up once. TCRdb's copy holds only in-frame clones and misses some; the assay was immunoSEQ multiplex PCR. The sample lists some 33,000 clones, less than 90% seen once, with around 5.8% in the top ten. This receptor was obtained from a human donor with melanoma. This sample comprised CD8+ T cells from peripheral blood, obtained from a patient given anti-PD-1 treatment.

In nucleotides, the CDR3 is TGCAGCGCCGTTACCCTGGGGACGAACACCGGGGAGCTGTTTTTT. Residues: CSAVTLGTNTGELFF. J is TRBJ2-2 and V is TRBV29-1; D is undetermined. The CDR3 consists of 15 residues. The germline CDR1 and CDR2 sequences are SQVTM and ANQGSEA. The ends were cut back, 7 bases at V and 0 bases at J, with 15 bases in the middle.